This paragraph reports one T cell receptor beta chain. As originally analysed: Quantification of nucleated cells was approximated via reference gene primer amplification. Assay used: immunoSEQ multiplex PCR; TCRdb lists only in-frame clones, some missing. That table is the source of V, J and clone size, and D and trimming were worked out from the DNA. Here the sample spans approximately 70,000 clones, approximately 90% being singletons. Losses at the gene ends were 4 bases for V and 3 bases for J; bases not matched to a gene: 3. The CDR3 spans 15 residues. The germline V gene has CDR1 MGHRA and CDR2 YSYEKL. These data are taken from a study of blood T cell repertoires in COVID-19. About the study: The study drew acute and convalescent COVID-19 samples from the United States, Italy and Spain. PBMCs, B-cell-depleted T cells, or T cells were the source of the cDNA or gDNA that made up the material.

While infection was still active, Seattle patients were enrolled and then followed longitudinally. The sequencing input was peripheral blood. The source is a man over 45 with COVID-19, enrolled during active disease. This sequence joins TRBV4-1 and TRBJ2-3; 11 nucleotides line up with TRBD2. The CDR3 bases are TGCGCCAGCAGCCTGGGACTAGCGGAAACAGATACGCAGTATTTT. As protein: CASSLGLAETDTQYF.